These 26 T cell receptor beta chains were sequenced from one sample in a study of CD8+ T cells in alopecia areata. The sample's treatment: oral pan-JAK inhibitor, 5-10 mg twice daily. Once RNA had been extracted, it was reverse transcribed into cDNA to act as the sequencing template. This table comes from immunoSEQ multiplex PCR, and its TCRdb copy is limited to in-frame clones, with some not included. The table has about 210,000 clones, approximately 57% seen once. The source material was CD4+ T cells sorted from blood, sampled at week 4, from a patient treated with tofacitinib. The receptors here all came from a human donor with alopecia areata.

J is TRBJ1-3 and V is TRBV30, with D unresolved. The germline CDR1 and CDR2 sequences are GTSNPN and SVGIG (reference sequence). The CDR3 is 11 residues long. V lost 3 bases, J lost 2 bases, and 2 bases lay in between. CDR3: CAWRAGNTIYF. The CDR3 coding sequence is TGTGCCTGGAGAGCTGGAAACACCATATATTTT.

CDR3 nucleotides: TGCAGCGTTCGAGCTAGCCAATACGAGCAGTACTTC. It specifies CSVRASQYEQYF. The chain joins TRBV29-1 to TRBJ2-7; weak D call: TRBD2 (5 bases). V was cut by 5 bases and J by 4 bases, with 12 bases left in between. The V gene's germline CDR1 is SQVTM and CDR2 ANQGSEA. This CDR3 comprises 12 residues.

V gene TRBV29-1 combines with J gene TRBJ2-4; D possibly corresponds to TRBD1 (5 bases). Per germline, CDR1 SQVTM and CDR2 ANQGSEA. V was clipped by 4 bases and J by 15 bases, with 16 bases between them. This CDR3 has 11 residues. CDR3 loop: CSVGLGDGVYF. The CDR3 bases are TGCAGCGTTGGATTAGGGGATGGTGTGTACTTC.

The chain couples TRBV7-8 to TRBJ2-7; D is perhaps TRBD1 (5 bases). The CDR3 has 14 amino acids. Germline V gives CDR1 SGHVS, CDR2 FQNEAQ. Trimming left V 8 bases short and J 1 base short, with 15 bases between. CDR3 sequence (DNA): TGTGCCAGCGGGGCCAGGCCCTTATCCTACGAGCAGTACTTC. Amino acids: CASGARPLSYEQYF. The full variable domain, its missing parts supplied by reference TRBV7-8 and TRBJ2-7, is GAGVSQSPRYKVAKRGQDVALRCDPISGHVSLFWYQQALGQGPEFLTYFQNEAQLDKSGLPSDRFFAERPEGSVSTLKIQRTQQEDSAVYLCASGARPLSYEQYFGPGTRLTVT.

DNA for the CDR3: TGTGCCACCAGCAGAACCCGGGGCAATCAGCCCCAGCATTTT. Its protein product is CATSRTRGNQPQHF. This rearrangement joins TRBV15 to TRBJ1-5; D gene unclear. The CDR3 totals 14 residues. Trimming stripped 2 bases from V and 2 bases from J, with 7 bases between. The V gene's germline CDR1 is LNHNV and CDR2 YYDKDF (reference sequence).

In this sample, this clone turned up a few times. This chain connects TRBV19 to TRBJ2-1; D may be TRBD2 (6 bases). V was pared by 3 bases and J by 10 bases, with 16 bases between. CDR3 length equals 14 residues. Germline V gene sequence: CDR1 LNHDA, CDR2 SQIVND (reference sequence). The CDR3 coding sequence is TGTGCCAGTAGTATGAGGGAGGCAAACCGAGAGCAGTTCTTC. Its translation is CASSMREANREQFF. Complete variable domain (other parts from reference TRBV19 and TRBJ2-1): DGGITQSPKYLFRKEGQNVTLSCEQNLNHDAMYWYRQDPGQGLRLIYYSQIVNDFQKGDIAEGYSVSREKKESFPLTVTSAQKNPTAFYLCASSMREANREQFFGPGTRLTVL.

The genes are TRBV7-2 and TRBJ1-5; 7 nucleotides line up with TRBD1. J gave up 6 bases and V 5 bases, and 7 bases lay outside the gene matches. This CDR3 region has 14 residues. Germline CDR1 reads SGHTA; CDR2 reads FQGNSA. CDR3 protein: CASSRDRVPQPQHF. DNA of the CDR3: TGTGCCAGCAGCCGTGACAGGGTCCCTCAGCCCCAGCATTTT. The variable domain in full, with the rest retrieved from reference TRBV7-2 and TRBJ1-5, is GAGVSQSPSNKVTEKGKDVELRCDPISGHTALYWYRQSLGQGLEFLIYFQGNSAPDKSGLPSDRFSAERTGGSVSTLTIQRTQQEDSAVYLCASSRDRVPQPQHFGDGTRLSIL.

The chain joins TRBV5-1 to TRBJ2-6; D may match TRBD1 or TRBD2 (5 bases each). The CDR3 is 16 amino acids. Germline V gene data show CDR1 as SGHRS and CDR2 as YFSETQ. V was cut by 0 bases and J by 0 bases, with 7 bases left in between. This chain's CDR3 is CASSLVGVSGANVLTF. Here the CDR3 DNA reads TGCGCCAGCAGCTTGGTGGGGGTCTCTGGGGCCAACGTCCTGACTTTC. Combining the CDR3 with reference TRBV5-1 and TRBJ2-6 gives the whole variable domain KAGVTQTPRYLIKTRGQQVTLSCSPISGHRSVSWYQQTPGQGLQFLFEYFSETQRNKGNFPGRFSGRQFSNSRSEMNVSTLELGDSALYLCASSLVGVSGANVLTFGAGSRLTVL.

This chain links TRBV5-1 with TRBJ2-1, with D possibly being TRBD2 (6 bases). Germline CDR1 reads SGHRS; CDR2 reads YFSETQ. Trimming cost V 5 bases and J 5 bases, with 17 bases left between them. The CDR3 runs 15 residues. The chain's CDR3 is CASRLDPGVNNEQFF. Written as DNA, the CDR3 is TGCGCCAGCAGGTTAGACCCGGGGGTCAACAATGAGCAGTTCTTC.

The chain joins TRBV30 to TRBJ2-7; 7 nucleotides align to TRBD1. J gave up 2 bases and V 0 bases, and 4 bases lay outside the gene matches. CDR3 length: 14 amino acids. Germline CDR1 and CDR2: GTSNPN and SVGIG (reference sequence). CDR3 region: CAWSVETGPYEQYF. CDR3 nucleotides: TGTGCCTGGAGTGTGGAGACAGGGCCCTACGAGCAGTACTTC.

On this clone itself: The same CDR3 is also encoded by other DNA sequences in this sample. The chain joins TRBV5-6 to TRBJ2-5; tentative D call: TRBD1 (5 bases). The CDR3 contains 13 residues. CDR1 is SGHDT and CDR2 is YYEEEE in the germline V gene. Trimming took 1 base from V and 2 from J, leaving 6 bases between them. The CDR3 loop is CASSLPGQETQYF. The CDR3 region has the DNA TGTGCCAGCAGCTTGCCAGGGCAAGAGACCCAGTACTTC. Supplemented by reference TRBV5-6 and TRBJ2-5, the full variable domain reads DAGVTQSPTHLIKTRGQQVTLRCSPKSGHDTVSWYQQALGQGPQFIFQYYEEEERQRGNFPDRFSGHQFPNYSSELNVNALLLGDSALYLCASSLPGQETQYFGPGTRLLVL.

The sample holds a few counts of this clone. V is TRBV20-1 and J is TRBJ2-7; possible D gene TRBD2, 5 bases. The CDR3 consists of 9 residues. Germline V gene lookup returns CDR1 DFQATT and CDR2 SNEGSKA (reference sequence). V lost 6 bases to trimming and J lost 5 bases, with 5 bases between them. The CDR3: CSAGDEQYF. CDR3 DNA: TGCAGTGCGGGAGACGAGCAGTACTTC.

The gene calls are TRBV4-1 and TRBJ2-1; 7 bases map to TRBD2. Trimming removed 1 base from V and 6 bases from J; junction bases left unmatched: 6. Germline-derived CDR1 and CDR2 are MGHRA and YSYEKL. This CDR3 comprises 15 residues. CDR3 loop: CASSQGPAGSNEQFF. The CDR3 DNA reads as TGCGCCAGCAGCCAAGGCCCAGCGGGAAGCAATGAGCAGTTCTTC.

This clone was counted only a few times. Here the CDR3 reads CASRETGGSGEAFF. CDR3 DNA sequence: TGTGCCAGCAGGGAAACAGGGGGCAGCGGTGAAGCTTTCTTT. The chain links TRBV2 to TRBJ1-1; 9 bases are a match to TRBD1. V gave up 6 bases and J gave up 7 bases; unmatched junction bases: 9. Germline V gene sequence: CDR1 SNHLY, CDR2 FYNNEI. CDR3 length: 14 residues.

The chain uses TRBV30 and TRBJ2-5; perhaps TRBD2 as D (6 bases). Trimming left V 5 bases short and J 4 bases short, with 11 bases between. Germline CDR1 is GTSNPN and CDR2 is SVGIG (reference sequence). This CDR3 spans 12 amino acids. The CDR3 sequence: CAWLAGGETQYF. CDR3 bases: TGTGCCTGGTTGGCCGGGGGAGAGACCCAGTACTTC.

The chain joins TRBV19 to TRBJ2-3; TRBD2 might be the D (6 bases). V lost 2 bases to trimming and J lost 0 bases, with 12 bases between them. Looked up from germline, CDR1 is LNHDA and CDR2 is SQIVND (reference sequence). The CDR3 spans 16 residues. The CDR3 loop reads CASSISSSVSTDTQYF. The CDR3 DNA is TGTGCCAGTAGTATATCATCTAGCGTTAGCACAGATACGCAGTATTTT.

V is TRBV11-3 and J is TRBJ2-3; 7 nucleotides agree with TRBD1. The junction had 5 bases not matched to a gene; V was cut back by 3 bases and J by 8 bases. This CDR3 comprises 13 residues. CDR1 is SGHNT and CDR2 is YENEEA in the germline V gene. The CDR3 here is CASSFTGEGTQYF. CDR3 coding DNA: TGTGCCAGCAGCTTCACAGGGGAAGGTACGCAGTATTTT.

The V gene is TRBV29-1, the J gene TRBJ1-2; possibly TRBD1 for D (5 bases). Germline V gene sequence: CDR1 SQVTM, CDR2 ANQGSEA. The CDR3 totals 13 residues. Trimming shortened V by 3 bases and J by 6 bases, and 14 bases separated the two germline ends. CDR3 DNA: TGCAGCGTTGATTTGGAGGGGTTTCATGGCTACACCTTC. It yields the protein CSVDLEGFHGYTF.

This rearrangement joins TRBV5-6 to TRBJ1-6; D not resolved. The CDR3 length is 14 residues. Germline V gene sequence: CDR1 SGHDT, CDR2 YYEEEE. Trimming left V 0 bases short and J 9 bases short, with 10 bases between. As DNA, the CDR3 is TGTGCCAGCAGCTTGGATTTTCGCAGTTCACCCCTCCACTTT. Translation gives CASSLDFRSSPLHF.

This chain joins TRBV5-6 and TRBJ1-1; 7 positions agree with TRBD1. Germline CDR1 reads SGHDT; CDR2 reads YYEEEE. With 2 bases clipped from V and 3 bases from J, the junction kept 4 bases outside the gene matches. This CDR3 contains 14 residues. CDR3 nucleotides: TGTGCCAGCAGCTTTAGGACAGGTTACACTGAAGCTTTCTTT. It translates to CASSFRTGYTEAFF.

A word on this clone: Other DNA sequences in the same sample also yield this CDR3. The chain links TRBV30 to TRBJ1-2; 9 nucleotides align to TRBD1. V lost 3 bases and J lost 2; bases outside the gene matches: 1. This CDR3 is 13 amino acids long. Germline V gene data show CDR1 as GTSNPN and CDR2 as SVGIG (reference sequence). The CDR3 loop reads CAWRGQGNYGYTF. DNA of the CDR3: TGTGCCTGGAGGGGACAGGGCAACTATGGCTACACCTTC.

This clone was counted between two and nine times. This sequence joins TRBV10-3 and TRBJ2-6; no clear D. There are 17 residues in the CDR3. CDR1 is ENHRY and CDR2 is SYGVKD in the germline V gene. The ends were cut back, 0 bases at V and 0 bases at J, with 9 bases in the middle. CDR3 amino acids: CAISESWQTSGANVLTF. In DNA form, the CDR3 reads TGTGCCATCAGTGAGTCGTGGCAGACCTCTGGGGCCAACGTCCTGACTTTC.

This clone was seen once. CDR3 in amino acids: CAWRETGGTGTQYF. CDR3 in DNA: TGTGCCTGGAGGGAGACAGGGGGAACAGGGACCCAGTACTTC. The J gene is TRBJ2-5, the V gene TRBV30, with 9 bases that match TRBD1. The CDR3 is 14 amino acids. Germline CDR1 is GTSNPN and CDR2 is SVGIG (reference sequence). The V and J ends lost 3 bases and 7 bases, in that order; junction bases with no gene match: 9.

The chain recombines TRBV30 with TRBJ2-4, with D maybe TRBD1 (6 bases). V lost 5 bases and J lost 2, with 10 bases in between. CDR1 and CDR2 (germline): GTSNPN, SVGIG (reference sequence). The CDR3 is 13 residues long. Here the CDR3 reads CAWGGQTKNIQYF. CDR3 DNA: TGTGCCTGGGGGGGCCAGACCAAAAACATTCAGTACTTC.

The chain employs TRBV29-1 and TRBJ1-1; D uncertain. Germline V gives CDR1 SQVTM, CDR2 ANQGSEA. V shed 7 bases and J shed 5 bases, with 17 bases lying between them. The CDR3 is 13 amino acids. This chain's CDR3 is CSAQTPRGTEAFF. As DNA, the CDR3 is TGCAGCGCCCAGACCCCCCGTGGGACTGAAGCTTTCTTT.

This clone was counted once. The V call is TRBV15, the J call TRBJ2-1; TRBD1 matches 8 bases. The V segment lost 5 bases and the J segment 12 bases; nucleotides outside the gene matches: 15. Germline V gene lookup returns CDR1 LNHNV and CDR2 YYDKDF (reference sequence). The CDR3 length is 15 residues. CDR3 nucleotides: TGTGCCACCAGCGACTTAGCACAGGGGGACATAGCGCAGTTCTTC. Its translation is CATSDLAQGDIAQFF.